This T cell receptor (beta chain) was captured in a study of cytomegalovirus exposure and HLA in healthy donors. This clone was counted a few times. The PCR contained 60 Vbeta and 13 Jbeta primers. Profiled with immunoSEQ multiplex PCR; TCRdb holds only in-frame clones, not every one. Among about 150,000 clones listed, more than 7.5% were seen once. Germline assignment: CDR1 SGHAT and CDR2 FQNNGV. This CDR3 region has 14 residues. Losses at the gene ends were 5 bases for V and 6 bases for J; bases not matched to a gene: 9. Input material: PBMCs. The V call is TRBV11-2, the J call TRBJ1-2; 7 nucleotides align to TRBD1. The TCR sequence derives from a man between 50 and 59 years old in good health and CMV-seronegative. This chain's CDR3 is CASSTEGTANGYTF. In DNA, the CDR3 is TGTGCCAGCAGCACGGAAGGGACAGCCAATGGCTACACCTTC.